The 25 T cell receptor beta chains presented below share a single source sample, sequenced in a study of T cell changes during pregnancy in multiple sclerosis. Profiled with immunoSEQ multiplex PCR; TCRdb holds only in-frame clones, not every one. The sample lists around 40,000 clones, roughly nine tenths occurring once. This specimen was CD4+ T cells from peripheral blood mononuclear cells, taken in the first trimester of pregnancy. These receptors were obtained from a female donor in good health, enrolled as a control in a pregnancy study.

V and J are TRBV7-2 and TRBJ1-2, with D perhaps matching TRBD1 (6 bases). The V and J ends lost 5 bases and 5 bases respectively, with 9 bases between them. CDR1 is SGHTA and CDR2 is FQGNSA in the germline V gene. The CDR3 loop spans 12 amino acids. CDR3 bases: TGTGCCAGCAGCCTGGACAGATATGGCTACACCTTC. This encodes CASSLDRYGYTF.

The chain is built from TRBV7-6 and TRBJ1-4; TRBD1 agrees at 10 bases. The CDR3 covers 19 residues. V lost 5 bases, J lost 1 base, and 13 bases stayed unmatched. Germline lookup yields CDR1 SGHVS and CDR2 FNYEAQ. CDR3 nucleotide sequence: TGTGCCAGCAGCCAAAGGACAGGGGGAATCGTCGGAACTAATGAAAAACTGTTTTTT. Translated, it gives CASSQRTGGIVGTNEKLFF.

The chain employs TRBV6-4 and TRBJ2-3; no definite D call. V lost 4 bases, J lost 4 bases, and 6 bases lay in between. The CDR3 contains 12 residues. Germline CDR1 MRHNA, CDR2 SNTAGT. The DNA for the CDR3 is TGTGCCAGCAGTGGTCTCGCAGATACGCAGTATTTT. Its protein is CASSGLADTQYF.

J is TRBJ2-1 and V is TRBV7-9; TRBD1 aligns across 7 bases. J was trimmed by 2 bases and V by 3 bases; bases with no gene match: 1. CDR3 length equals 14 residues. The germline CDR1 and CDR2 sequences are SEHNR and FQNEAQ (reference sequence). The CDR3 bases are TGTGCCAGCAGCTTCGGGACAGCCTACAATGAGCAGTTCTTC. This gives the protein CASSFGTAYNEQFF.

V usage is TRBV5-1 and J usage is TRBJ2-6; 9 nucleotides align to TRBD2. Germline V gives CDR1 SGHRS, CDR2 YFSETQ. CDR3 size: 18 residues. V dropped 2 bases and J dropped 0; count of bases not matched to a gene: 6. In DNA, the CDR3 is TGCGCCAGCAGCTTCGGGGCTAGCGGGGCCTCTGGGGCCAACGTCCTGACTTTC. This gives the protein CASSFGASGASGANVLTF.

The CDR3 region is CASSSPMESYNEQFF. CDR3 coding DNA: TGTGCCAGCAGCTCCCCCATGGAGTCCTACAATGAGCAGTTCTTC. V usage is TRBV5-6 and J usage is TRBJ2-1; D is ambiguous. The length of the CDR3 is 15 residues. Trimming stripped 3 bases from V and 1 base from J, with 11 bases between. Germline loops: CDR1 SGHDT, CDR2 YYEEEE.

This clone was seen a few times. The chain employs TRBV29-1 and TRBJ2-1; 7 bases line up with TRBD1. Trimming at V came to 0 bases and at J to 5 bases, leaving 7 bases not matched to a gene. There are 15 residues in the CDR3. Germline lookup yields CDR1 SQVTM and CDR2 ANQGSEA. The CDR3 loop is CSVEDGKGADNEQFF. The CDR3 region has the DNA TGCAGCGTTGAAGATGGCAAGGGGGCCGACAATGAGCAGTTCTTC.

About this clone: Within the sample, other DNA sequences also encode this same CDR3. The chain recombines TRBV5-5 with TRBJ2-1; 10 positions match TRBD2. Unmatched junction bases numbered 3, after V lost 0 bases and J lost 3 bases. CDR1 and CDR2 from the germline V gene are SGHKS and YYEKEE (reference sequence). The CDR3 runs to 16 residues. CDR3 region: CASSLAASGGYNEQFF. The DNA of the CDR3 is TGTGCCAGCAGCTTGGCCGCTAGCGGGGGCTACAATGAGCAGTTCTTC.

The V gene is TRBV11-2, the J gene TRBJ2-1; perhaps TRBD2 as D (6 bases). Germline CDR1 SGHAT, CDR2 FQNNGV. This CDR3 contains 14 residues. The V end lost 3 bases, the J end lost 7 bases, and 13 bases lay between the germline ends. The CDR3 protein is CASSFRDSKNEQFF. The CDR3 bases are TGTGCCAGCAGCTTCCGGGACTCAAAAAATGAGCAGTTCTTC.

The V and J genes are TRBV27 and TRBJ2-2; the match to TRBD2 covers 7 bases. The CDR3 spans 14 residues. Germline V gene lookup returns CDR1 MNHEY and CDR2 SMNVEV (reference sequence). The J segment lost 5 bases and the V segment lost 6 bases, leaving 6 bases of the junction unmatched. Here the CDR3 reads CASRWTRTTGELFF. The CDR3 DNA reads TGTGCCAGCAGGTGGACTAGGACGACCGGGGAGCTGTTTTTT.

The genes are TRBV7-2 and TRBJ1-2; 7 bases fit TRBD1. CDR1 is SGHTA and CDR2 is FQGNSA in the germline V gene. This CDR3 has 13 amino acids. V was pared by 0 bases and J by 7 bases, with 2 bases of the junction left unmatched. The CDR3 loop is CASSLANRGGYTF. DNA for the CDR3: TGTGCCAGCAGCTTAGCGAACAGGGGTGGCTACACCTTC.

The chain carries TRBV18 and TRBJ1-3, with D unresolved. CDR3 length: 15 residues. Germline assignment: CDR1 KGHSH and CDR2 LQKENI. Trimming pared 3 bases from V and 1 base from J, leaving 10 bases between. In DNA form, the CDR3 reads TGTGCCAGCTCACCCACCGCGGCGTCTGGAAACACCATATATTTT. Its protein is CASSPTAASGNTIYF.

This rearrangement joins TRBV6-6 to TRBJ1-1, with 11 bases aligning to TRBD1. The CDR3 runs 15 residues. Trimming at V came to 5 bases and at J to 4 bases, leaving 6 bases not matched to a gene. The V gene's germline CDR1 is MNHNY and CDR2 SVGAGI (reference sequence). The CDR3 nucleotides are TGTGCCAGCAGTCCTGGACAGGGGGCAGTCACTGAAGCTTTCTTT. It translates to CASSPGQGAVTEAFF.

V is TRBV4-3 and J is TRBJ1-2; TRBD1 agrees at 10 bases. CDR1 is LGHNA, CDR2 YSLEER, per germline. Unmatched junction bases numbered 6, after V lost 4 bases and J lost 4 bases. The CDR3 spans 15 residues. The CDR3 bases are TGCGCCAGCAGCCCTAAGACAGGGGGCGGCTATGGCTACACCTTC. It translates to CASSPKTGGGYGYTF.

This clone was picked up a small number of times. This chain uses TRBV19 with TRBJ2-2, with 7 bases that match TRBD1. The J segment lost 4 bases and the V segment lost 6 bases, leaving 8 bases of the junction unmatched. Germline values: CDR1 LNHDA, CDR2 SQIVND (reference sequence). The CDR3 has 15 amino acids. CDR3 amino acids: CASSAVDRATGELFF. For the CDR3, the DNA is TGTGCCAGTAGCGCCGTAGACAGGGCCACCGGGGAGCTGTTTTTT. Full variable domain (remainder filled in from reference TRBV19 and TRBJ2-2): DGGITQSPKYLFRKEGQNVTLSCEQNLNHDAMYWYRQDPGQGLRLIYYSQIVNDFQKGDIAEGYSVSREKKESFPLTVTSAQKNPTAFYLCASSAVDRATGELFFGEGSRLTVL.

This clone was detected only once. The chain uses TRBV7-2 and TRBJ1-6; D is ambiguous. V shed 5 bases and J shed 9 bases, with 14 bases lying between them. CDR1 and CDR2 (germline): SGHTA, FQGNSA. This CDR3 spans 14 amino acids. Here the CDR3 reads CASSPYGTVSPLHF. CDR3 DNA: TGTGCCAGCAGCCCATATGGAACAGTTTCACCCCTCCACTTT.

The V and J genes are TRBV6-6 and TRBJ1-2; 10 nucleotides line up with TRBD1. The length of the CDR3 is 15 residues. In germline, CDR1 is MNHNY, CDR2 SVGAGI (reference sequence). The trim removed 7 bases at V and 8 bases at J, leaving 13 bases unmatched. CDR3 DNA sequence: TGTGCCAGCACCGACAGGGGGCGGATACCCGGCGGCTACACCTTC. Its protein product is CASTDRGRIPGGYTF.

This rearrangement joins TRBV30 to TRBJ1-5; unclear D gene. Deletions cut 2 bases from V and 3 bases from J, with 8 bases between. This CDR3 has 13 amino acids. The germline gives CDR1 GTSNPN, CDR2 SVGIG (reference sequence). In nucleotides, the CDR3 is TGTGCCTGGAGTAAGACTTACAATCAGCCCCAGCATTTT. It specifies CAWSKTYNQPQHF.

The J gene is TRBJ2-1, the V gene TRBV6-8; TRBD2 aligns across 8 bases. Germline CDR1 MNHGY, CDR2 SAAAGT. With 2 bases clipped from V and 0 bases from J, the junction kept 6 bases outside the gene matches. This CDR3 is built from 17 residues. The CDR3 sequence is CASSYQPGTSSYNEQFF. The CDR3 DNA sequence: TGTGCCAGCAGTTACCAACCCGGGACTAGCTCCTACAATGAGCAGTTCTTC.

V gene TRBV7-3 combines with J gene TRBJ2-1, with 16 positions matching TRBD2. CDR1 is SGHTA, CDR2 FQGTGA, per germline. V trimming: 0 bases; J trimming: 8 bases; junction bases outside the gene matches: 10. This CDR3 region has 19 residues. The CDR3 reads CASSLTGTSGGARSHEQFF. DNA of the CDR3: TGTGCCAGCAGCTTAACTGGGACTAGCGGGGGGGCCCGGTCCCATGAGCAGTTCTTC.

The chain combines TRBV19 with TRBJ2-1, with D maybe TRBD1 (5 bases). CDR3 size: 14 residues. The germline CDR1 and CDR2 sequences are LNHDA and SQIVND (reference sequence). Trimming removed 5 bases from V and 0 bases from J, with 8 bases in between. CDR3 DNA sequence: TGTGCCAGTAGTGACAGCAGCTCCTACAATGAGCAGTTCTTC. It encodes CASSDSSSYNEQFF.

The rearrangement uses TRBV9 and TRBJ2-3; 10 bases fit TRBD1. The CDR3 has 15 residues. The germline CDR1 and CDR2 sequences are SGDLS and YYNGEE. The ends lost 4 bases at V and 4 bases at J; junction bases unmatched: 6. CDR3 loop: CASSRDRGGADTQYF. In nucleotides, the CDR3 is TGTGCCAGCAGCCGGGACAGGGGAGGGGCAGATACGCAGTATTTT.

The chain combines TRBV14 with TRBJ2-7, with 7 bases aligning to TRBD1. The CDR3 extends over 15 amino acids. CDR1 and CDR2 (germline): SGHDN, FVKESK. V lost 2 bases, J lost 2 bases, and 6 bases stayed unmatched. CDR3 amino acids: CASSQPRTGTYEQYF. CDR3 nucleotide sequence: TGTGCCAGCAGCCAACCGCGGACAGGTACCTACGAGCAGTACTTC.

The table lists this clone with a count of one. The chain has TRBV7-8 and TRBJ1-1; 7 nucleotides line up with TRBD1. CDR1 is SGHVS and CDR2 is FQNEAQ in the germline V gene. Trimming cost V 2 bases and J 0 bases; bases outside gene matches: 9. The CDR3 contains 17 residues. CDR3 in amino acids: CASSLPQSTGMNTEAFF. The DNA for the CDR3 is TGTGCCAGCAGCTTACCCCAATCGACAGGGATGAACACTGAAGCTTTCTTT.

J is TRBJ2-2 and V is TRBV7-8; TRBD1 is a possible D gene (5 bases). The ends were cut back, 5 bases at V and 3 bases at J, with 13 bases in the middle. The CDR3 loop spans 15 amino acids. CDR1 and CDR2 (germline): SGHVS, FQNEAQ. The CDR3 coding sequence is TGTGCCAGCAGCCAGGGCCAACGGGACACCGGGGAGCTGTTTTTT. As protein: CASSQGQRDTGELFF.